The TCR beta chain under discussion was sequenced for a study of T cells expressing NK-cell markers. About the research overall: Investigators obtained TCR beta repertoires from sorted CD3+CD56+NKG2C+, CD3+CD56+NKG2C- and CD3+CD56-NKG2C+ T cells. HCMV serostatus: most of the eight sequenced donors positive, one negative.

cDNA encoding TCR beta was synthesized via 5'RACE template switching incorporating UMIs. TCRdb processed the 5' RACE reads again and assigns one entry to each CDR3 protein, with no DNA. The sample has about 540,000 distinct CDR3 sequences; the top ten hold around 4%. A word on this clonotype: Antigen: not known.

Germline V gives CDR1 SGHTA, CDR2 FQGNSA. CDR3 length: 16 amino acids. Findings of the study overall: A range of roughly 1.0-8% of CD8+ T cells consisted of dominant NKG2C+ clonotypes in about six donors.

The V and J genes are TRBV7-2 and TRBJ2-1; TCRdb indicates TRBD2, and absent DNA this call remains unverified. Sequenced material: blood T cells: a sorted CD56 or NKG2C T cell subset, CD4+ or CD8+ T cells, or bulk PBMC T cells (not recorded which). This receptor was obtained from a man between 18 and 35 years old in good health. CDR3 protein: CASSLGLAGGGNEQFF.